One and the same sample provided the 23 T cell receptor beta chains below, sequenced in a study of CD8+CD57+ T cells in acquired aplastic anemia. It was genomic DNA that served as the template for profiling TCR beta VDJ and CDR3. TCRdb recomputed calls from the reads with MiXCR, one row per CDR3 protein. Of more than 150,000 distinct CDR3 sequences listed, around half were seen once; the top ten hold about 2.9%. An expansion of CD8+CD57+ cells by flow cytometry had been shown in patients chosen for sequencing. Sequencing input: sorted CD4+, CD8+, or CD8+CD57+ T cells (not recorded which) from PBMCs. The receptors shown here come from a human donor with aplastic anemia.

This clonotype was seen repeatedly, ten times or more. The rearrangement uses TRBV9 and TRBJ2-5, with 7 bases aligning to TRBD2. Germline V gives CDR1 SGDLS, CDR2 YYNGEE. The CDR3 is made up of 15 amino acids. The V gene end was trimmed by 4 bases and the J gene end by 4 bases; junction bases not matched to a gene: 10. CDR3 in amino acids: CASSPSTSVLETQYF. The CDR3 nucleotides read TGTGCCAGCAGCCCCAGTACTAGCGTTCTAGAGACCCAGTACTTC. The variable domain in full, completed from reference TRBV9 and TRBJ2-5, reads DSGVTQTPKHLITATGQRVTLRCSPRSGDLSVYWYQQSLDQGLQFLIQYYNGEERAKGNILERFSAQQFPDLHSELNLSSLELGDSALYFCASSPSTSVLETQYFGPGTRLLVL.

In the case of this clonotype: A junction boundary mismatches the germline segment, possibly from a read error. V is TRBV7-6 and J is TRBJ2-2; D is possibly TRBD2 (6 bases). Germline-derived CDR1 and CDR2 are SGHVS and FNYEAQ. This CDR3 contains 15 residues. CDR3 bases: TGCGCCCGCAGACTAGGAGGGGATGGGACCGGGGAGCTGTTTTTT. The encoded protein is CARRLGGDGTGELFF.

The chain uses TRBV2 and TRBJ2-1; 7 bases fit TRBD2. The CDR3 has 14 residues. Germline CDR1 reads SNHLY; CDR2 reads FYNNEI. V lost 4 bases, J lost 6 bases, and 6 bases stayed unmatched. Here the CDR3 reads CASSGTRSRNEQFF. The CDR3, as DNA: TGTGCCAGCAGTGGGACTAGAAGCCGCAATGAGCAGTTCTTC.

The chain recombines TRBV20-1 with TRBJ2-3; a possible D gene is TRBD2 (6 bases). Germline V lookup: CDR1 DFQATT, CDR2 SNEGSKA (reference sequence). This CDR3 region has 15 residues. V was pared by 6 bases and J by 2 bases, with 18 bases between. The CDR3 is CSALPSGGDTDTQYF. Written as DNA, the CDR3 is TGCAGTGCGCTTCCCAGCGGAGGGGACACAGATACGCAGTATTTT.

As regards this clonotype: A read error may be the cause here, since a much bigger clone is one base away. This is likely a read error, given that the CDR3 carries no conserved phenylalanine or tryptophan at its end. The CDR3 coding sequence is TGTGCCAGCAGTCTCTATGGGTTGGATTCACCCCTCCACTCT. This gives the protein CASSLYGLDSPLHS. The chain is built from TRBV27 and TRBJ1-6; D uncertain. The CDR3 is 14 residues long. V was shortened by 5 bases and J by 8 bases, with 13 bases between the two germline ends. Per the germline V gene, CDR1 is MNHEY and CDR2 is SMNVEV (reference sequence).

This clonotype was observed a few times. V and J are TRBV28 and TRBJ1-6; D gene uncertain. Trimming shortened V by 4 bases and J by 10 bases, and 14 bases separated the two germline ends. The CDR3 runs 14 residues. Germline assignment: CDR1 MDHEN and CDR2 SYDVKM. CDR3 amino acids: CASSYVGESSPLHF. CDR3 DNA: TGTGCCAGCAGTTATGTGGGCGAGAGCTCACCCCTCCACTTT.

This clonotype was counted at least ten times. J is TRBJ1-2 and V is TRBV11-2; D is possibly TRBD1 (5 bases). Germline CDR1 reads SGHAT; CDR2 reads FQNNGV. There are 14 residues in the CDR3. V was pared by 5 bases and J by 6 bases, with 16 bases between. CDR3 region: CASSGGMYRDGYTF. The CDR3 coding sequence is TGTGCCAGCAGCGGGGGAATGTATAGGGATGGCTACACCTTC. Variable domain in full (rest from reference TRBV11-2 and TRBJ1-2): EAGVAQSPRYKIIEKRQSVAFWCNPISGHATLYWYQQILGQGPKLLIQFQNNGVVDDSQLPKDRFSAERLKGVDSTLKIQPAKLEDSAVYLCASSGGMYRDGYTFGSGTRLTVV.

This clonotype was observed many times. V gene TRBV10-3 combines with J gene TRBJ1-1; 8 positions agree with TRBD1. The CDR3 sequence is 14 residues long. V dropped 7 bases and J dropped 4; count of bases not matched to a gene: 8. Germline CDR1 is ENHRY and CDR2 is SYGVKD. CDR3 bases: TGTGCCATCAACCAGGGGGCTAGTGGCACTGAAGCTTTCTTT. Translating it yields CAINQGASGTEAFF.

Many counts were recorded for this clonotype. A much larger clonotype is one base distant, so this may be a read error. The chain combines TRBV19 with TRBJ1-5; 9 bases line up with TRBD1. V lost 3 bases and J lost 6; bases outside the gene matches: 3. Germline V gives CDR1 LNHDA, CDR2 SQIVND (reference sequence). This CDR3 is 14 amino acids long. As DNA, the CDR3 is TGTGCCAGTAGTATGGGACAGGGCAGTCAGCCCCAGCATTTT. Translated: CASSMGQGSQPQHF. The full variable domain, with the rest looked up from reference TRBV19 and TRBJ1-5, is DGGITQSPKYLFRKEGQNVTLSCEQNLNHDAMYWYRQDPGQGLRLIYYSQIVNDFQKGDIAEGYSVSREKKESFPLTVTSAQKNPTAFYLCASSMGQGSQPQHFGDGTRLSIL.

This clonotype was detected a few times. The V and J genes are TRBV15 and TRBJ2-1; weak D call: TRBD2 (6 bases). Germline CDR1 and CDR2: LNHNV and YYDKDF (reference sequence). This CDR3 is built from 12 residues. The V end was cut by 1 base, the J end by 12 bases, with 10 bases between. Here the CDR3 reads CATSRGLGWQFF. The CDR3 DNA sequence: TGTGCCACCAGCAGAGGACTAGGGTGGCAGTTCTTC.

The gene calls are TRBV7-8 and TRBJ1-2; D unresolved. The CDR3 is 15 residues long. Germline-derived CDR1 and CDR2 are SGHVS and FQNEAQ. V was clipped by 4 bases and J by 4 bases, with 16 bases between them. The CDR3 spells CASSSFEGFSYGYTF. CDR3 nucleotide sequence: TGTGCCAGCAGCTCCTTCGAGGGTTTCTCCTATGGCTACACCTTC.

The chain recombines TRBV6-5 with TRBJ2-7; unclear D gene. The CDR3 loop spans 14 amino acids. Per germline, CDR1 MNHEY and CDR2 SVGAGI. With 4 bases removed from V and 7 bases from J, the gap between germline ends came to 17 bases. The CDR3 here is CASSLASSYNEQYV. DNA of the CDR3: TGTGCCAGCAGTTTGGCGAGCTCCTACAATGAGCAGTACGTC.

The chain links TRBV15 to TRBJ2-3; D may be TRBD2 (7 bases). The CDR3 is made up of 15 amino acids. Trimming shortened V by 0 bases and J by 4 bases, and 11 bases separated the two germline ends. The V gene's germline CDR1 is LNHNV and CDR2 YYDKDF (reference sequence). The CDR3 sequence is CATSREAGAPDTQYF. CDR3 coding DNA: TGTGCCACCAGCAGAGAGGCGGGGGCCCCAGATACGCAGTATTTT.

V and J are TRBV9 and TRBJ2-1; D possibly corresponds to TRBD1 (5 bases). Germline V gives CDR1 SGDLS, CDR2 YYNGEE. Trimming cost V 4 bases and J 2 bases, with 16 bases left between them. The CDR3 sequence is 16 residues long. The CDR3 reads CASSTSVGHTYNEQFF. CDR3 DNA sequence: TGTGCCAGCAGCACCAGCGTCGGACACACCTACAATGAGCAGTTCTTC.

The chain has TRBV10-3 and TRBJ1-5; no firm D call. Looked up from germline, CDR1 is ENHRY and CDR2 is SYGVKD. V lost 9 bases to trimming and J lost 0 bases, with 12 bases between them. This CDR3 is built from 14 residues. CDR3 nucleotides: TGTGCCATTGGAAAGGGCGTTAGCAATCAGCCCCAGCATTTT. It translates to CAIGKGVSNQPQHF.

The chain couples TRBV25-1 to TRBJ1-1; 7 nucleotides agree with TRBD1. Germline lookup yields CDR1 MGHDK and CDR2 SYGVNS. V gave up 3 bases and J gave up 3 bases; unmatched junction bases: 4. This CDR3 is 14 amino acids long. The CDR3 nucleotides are TGTGCCAGCAGTGAGACAGGGCGATACACTGAAGCTTTCTTT. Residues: CASSETGRYTEAFF.

As DNA, the CDR3 is TGTGCCATCAGTGTCCCGCGGTTGCTCCACTTCTACGAGCAGTACTTC. This sequence encodes CAISVPRLLHFYEQYF. The rearrangement joins TRBV10-3 to TRBJ2-7; D gene uncertain. The CDR3 is 16 amino acids. The V gene lost 4 bases and the J gene lost 3 bases, with 19 bases spanning the gap. Per the germline V gene, CDR1 is ENHRY and CDR2 is SYGVKD.

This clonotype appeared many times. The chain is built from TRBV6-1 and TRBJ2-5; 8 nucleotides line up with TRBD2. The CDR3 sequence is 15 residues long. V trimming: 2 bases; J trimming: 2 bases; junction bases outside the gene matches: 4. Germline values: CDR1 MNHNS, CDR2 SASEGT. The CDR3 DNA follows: TGTGCCAGCAGTGAAAACGGGGGGGGGCAAGAGACCCAGTACTTC. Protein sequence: CASSENGGGQETQYF.

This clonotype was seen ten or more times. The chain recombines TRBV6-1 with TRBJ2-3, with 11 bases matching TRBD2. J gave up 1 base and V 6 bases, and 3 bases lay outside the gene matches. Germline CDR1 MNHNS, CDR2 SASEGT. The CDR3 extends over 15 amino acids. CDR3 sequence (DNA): TGTGCCAGCAGGGCGACTAGCGGGGGCACAGATACGCAGTATTTT. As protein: CASRATSGGTDTQYF.

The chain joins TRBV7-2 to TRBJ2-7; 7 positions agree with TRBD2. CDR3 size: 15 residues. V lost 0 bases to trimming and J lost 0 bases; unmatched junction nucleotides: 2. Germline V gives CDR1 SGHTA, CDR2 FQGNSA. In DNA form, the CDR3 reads TGTGCCAGCAGCTTAGCCGGGGGGAGCTCCTACGAGCAGTACTTC. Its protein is CASSLAGGSSYEQYF.

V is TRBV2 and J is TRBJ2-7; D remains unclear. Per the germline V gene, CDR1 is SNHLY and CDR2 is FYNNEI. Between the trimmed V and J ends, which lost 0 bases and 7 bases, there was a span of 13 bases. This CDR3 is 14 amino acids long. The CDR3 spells CASSEAPGHNEQYV. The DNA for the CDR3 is TGTGCCAGCAGTGAAGCGCCGGGTCACAATGAGCAGTACGTC.

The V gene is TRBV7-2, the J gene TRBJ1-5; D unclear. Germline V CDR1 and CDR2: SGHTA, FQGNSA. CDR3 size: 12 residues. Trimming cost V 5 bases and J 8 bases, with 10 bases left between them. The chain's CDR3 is CASSRLGEPQHF. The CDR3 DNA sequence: TGTGCCAGCAGCCGACTTGGGGAGCCCCAGCATTTT.

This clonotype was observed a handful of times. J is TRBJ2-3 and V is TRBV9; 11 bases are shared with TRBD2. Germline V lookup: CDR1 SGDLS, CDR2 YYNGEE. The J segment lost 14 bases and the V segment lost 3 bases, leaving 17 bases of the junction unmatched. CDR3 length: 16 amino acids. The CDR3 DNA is TGTGCCAGCAGCGAAGAGCAAAGGGTAGCGGGAGGGGGCCGGTATTTT. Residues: CASSEEQRVAGGGRYF.